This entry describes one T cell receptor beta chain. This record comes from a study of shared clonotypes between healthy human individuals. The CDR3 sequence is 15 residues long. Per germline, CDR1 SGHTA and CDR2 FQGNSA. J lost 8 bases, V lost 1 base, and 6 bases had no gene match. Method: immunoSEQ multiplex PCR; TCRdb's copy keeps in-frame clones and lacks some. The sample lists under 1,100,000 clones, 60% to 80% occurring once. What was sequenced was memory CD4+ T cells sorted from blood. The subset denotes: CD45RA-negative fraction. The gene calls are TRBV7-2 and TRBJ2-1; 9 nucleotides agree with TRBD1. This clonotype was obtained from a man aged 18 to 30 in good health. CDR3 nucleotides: TGTGCCAGCAGCTTAGTCGGGGACAGGGCTCATGAGCAGTTCTTC. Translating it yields CASSLVGDRAHEQFF.